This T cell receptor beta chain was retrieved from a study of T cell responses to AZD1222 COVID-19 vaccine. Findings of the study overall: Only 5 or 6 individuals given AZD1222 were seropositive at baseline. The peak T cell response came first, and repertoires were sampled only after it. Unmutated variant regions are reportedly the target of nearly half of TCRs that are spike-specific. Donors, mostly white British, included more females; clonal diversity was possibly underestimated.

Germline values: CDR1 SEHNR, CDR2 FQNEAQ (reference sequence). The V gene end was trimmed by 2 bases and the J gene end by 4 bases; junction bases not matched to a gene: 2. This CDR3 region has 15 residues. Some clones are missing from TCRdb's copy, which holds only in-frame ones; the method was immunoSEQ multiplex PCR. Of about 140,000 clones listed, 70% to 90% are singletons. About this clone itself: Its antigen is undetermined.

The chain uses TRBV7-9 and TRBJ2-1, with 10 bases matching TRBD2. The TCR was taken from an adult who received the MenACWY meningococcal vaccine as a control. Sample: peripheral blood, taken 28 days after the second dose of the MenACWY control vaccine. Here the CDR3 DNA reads TGTGCCAGCAGCTTACGAGCGGGGGGGTACAATGAGCAGTTCTTC. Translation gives CASSLRAGGYNEQFF.